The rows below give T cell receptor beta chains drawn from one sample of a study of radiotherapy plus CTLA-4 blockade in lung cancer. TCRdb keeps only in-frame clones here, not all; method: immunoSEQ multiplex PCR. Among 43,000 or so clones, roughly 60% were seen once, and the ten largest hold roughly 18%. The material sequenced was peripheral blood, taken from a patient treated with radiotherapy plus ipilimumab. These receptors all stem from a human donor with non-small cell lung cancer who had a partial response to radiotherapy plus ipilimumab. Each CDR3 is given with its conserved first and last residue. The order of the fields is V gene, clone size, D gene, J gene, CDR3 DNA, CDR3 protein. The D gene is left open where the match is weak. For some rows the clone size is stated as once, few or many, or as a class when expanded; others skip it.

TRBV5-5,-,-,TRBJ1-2,TGTGCCAGCAGCTTGGCTCCCGGCCATACGATGGGCGGCTACACCTTC,CASSLAPGHTMGGYTF
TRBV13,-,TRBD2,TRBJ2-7,TGTGCCAGCAGTGAAGGGCCTAGCGGGTACTACGAGCAGTACTTC,CASSEGPSGYYEQYF
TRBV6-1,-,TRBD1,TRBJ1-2,TGTGCCAGCAGTGAACGACAGGGGATTAACTATGGCTACACCTTC,CASSERQGINYGYTF
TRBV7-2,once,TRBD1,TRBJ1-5,TGTGCCAGCAGCTCGACAGGGGGCGGGCAGCCCCAGCATTTT,CASSSTGGGQPQHF
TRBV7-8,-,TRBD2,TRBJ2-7,TGTGCCAGCAGTCGTCCCGGGACTAGCGGGGGTAGAGAGCAGTACTTC,CASSRPGTSGGREQYF
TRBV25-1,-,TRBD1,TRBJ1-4,TGTGCCAGCAGTTACAGGGGGACTAATGAAAAACTGTTTTTT,CASSYRGTNEKLFF
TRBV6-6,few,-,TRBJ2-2,TGTGCCAGCAGTCTAGTTGACAGGAACACCGGGGAGCTGTTTTTT,CASSLVDRNTGELFF
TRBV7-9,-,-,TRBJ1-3,TGTGCCAGCAGCTTAGCGGGGGCGGCTGGAAACACCATATATTTT,CASSLAGAAGNTIYF
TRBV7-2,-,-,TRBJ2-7,TGTGCCAGCAGCTTAAGGGAGACCCTTGTCTACGAGCAGTACTTC,CASSLRETLVYEQYF
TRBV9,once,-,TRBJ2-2,TGTGCCAGCAGTTGGGACACCGCGAACACCGGGGAGCTGTTTTTT,CASSWDTANTGELFF
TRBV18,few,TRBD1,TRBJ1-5,TGTGCCAGCTCCCAAGACAGGGGCTGGGGTCAGCCCCAGCATTTT,CASSQDRGWGQPQHF
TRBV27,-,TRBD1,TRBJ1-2,TGTGCCAGCAGTTTATCCCACCACAGGGGGCGCAGCTATGGCTACACCTTC,CASSLSHHRGRSYGYTF
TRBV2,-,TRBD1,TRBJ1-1,TGTGCTTCTGAAAGTGGGACAGGGAACACTGAAGCTTTCTTT,CASESGTGNTEAFF
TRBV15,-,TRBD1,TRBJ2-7,TGTGCCACCAGCAGATCTAGGGACAGGGTCTACGAGCAGTACTTC,CATSRSRDRVYEQYF